The clone carrying this T cell receptor (beta chain) was counted only a few times. What it binds is unknown. This sample was included in a study of cytomegalovirus exposure and HLA in healthy donors. General study points: About 87% or about 30% of the time was how often most TCR beta V segments were productive, according to an earlier analysis. CMV serostatus alone was available as immune exposure information.

The PCR contained 60 Vbeta and 13 Jbeta primers. The authors' processing: Approximately 12 million of the about 80 million unique TCR beta chains counted in a later analysis were shared. TCRdb's copy holds only in-frame clones and misses some; the assay was immunoSEQ multiplex PCR. V and J calls and clone size are copied from that table; D and trimming were computed from the DNA. The sample consists of about 160,000 clones, approximately 79% of them appearing once. Germline CDR1 reads SGDLS; CDR2 reads YYNGEE. The length of the CDR3 is 15 residues. V shed 0 bases and J shed 1 base, with 9 bases lying between them.

This chain joins TRBV9 and TRBJ2-3, with TRBD2 as a possible D gene (6 bases). Sequenced: PBMCs. The receptor was derived from a man aged 40-50 years in good health and CMV-seropositive. CDR3 bases: TGTGCCAGCAGCGTAGAGGGCGGGGGCACAGATACGCAGTATTTT. Protein product: CASSVEGGGTDTQYF.